This TCR beta chain was identified during a study of T cell changes during pregnancy in multiple sclerosis. Profiling relied on immunoSEQ multiplex PCR, and the TCRdb table lists in-frame clones only, not all of them. This table holds about 55,000 clones, more than 80% found once. There are 14 residues in the CDR3. In germline, CDR1 is LNHDA, CDR2 SQIVND (reference sequence). Trimming pared 5 bases from V and 8 bases from J, leaving 15 bases between. The clonotype comes from a female donor with multiple sclerosis, enrolled in a pregnancy study. The specimen comprised CD4+ T cells from peripheral blood mononuclear cells, sampled in the first trimester of pregnancy. V is TRBV19 and J is TRBJ1-4; D not resolved. This CDR3 is CASSLGGLGEKLFF. The CDR3 DNA is TGTGCCAGTAGTCTTGGAGGTTTAGGAGAAAAACTGTTTTTT. The variable domain in full, completed from reference TRBV19 and TRBJ1-4, reads DGGITQSPKYLFRKEGQNVTLSCEQNLNHDAMYWYRQDPGQGLRLIYYSQIVNDFQKGDIAEGYSVSREKKESFPLTVTSAQKNPTAFYLCASSLGGLGEKLFFGSGTQLSVL.